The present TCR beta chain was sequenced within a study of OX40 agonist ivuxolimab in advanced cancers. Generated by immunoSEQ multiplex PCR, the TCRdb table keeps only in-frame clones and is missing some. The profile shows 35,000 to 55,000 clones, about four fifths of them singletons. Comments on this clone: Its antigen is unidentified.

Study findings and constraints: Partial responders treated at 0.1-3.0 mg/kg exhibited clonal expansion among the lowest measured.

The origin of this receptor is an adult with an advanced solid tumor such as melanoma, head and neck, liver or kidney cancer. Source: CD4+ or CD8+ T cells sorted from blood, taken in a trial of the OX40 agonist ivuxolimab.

The CDR3: CASSLNRGGEAFF. CDR3 nucleotide sequence: TGTGCCAGCAGTTTAAACAGGGGGGGGGAAGCTTTCTTT. The chain couples TRBV27 to TRBJ1-1, with TRBD1 identical over 8 bases. The CDR3 length is 13 residues. The V and J ends lost 2 bases and 8 bases, in that order; junction bases with no gene match: 4. Germline assignment: CDR1 MNHEY and CDR2 SMNVEV (reference sequence).